This TCR beta chain derives from a study of beta chain features in type 1 diabetes. Cell sorting via CD45RO/CCR7/CD25/CD127/CD95/CD27 was performed to obtain CD4+ naive, central memory, regulatory and stem cell-like memory cells. Over 95% purity was reached by all sorted populations. Remarks on this clone: Its antigen remains unknown.

As every portion of the isolated RNA was reverse transcribed, the sequencing read expressed TCRB transcripts. Assay: immunoSEQ multiplex PCR; the TCRdb copy retains only in-frame clones and omits some. The repertoire holds hundreds of thousands of clones, with 11% to 15% as singletons. The ends lost 7 bases at V and 0 bases at J; junction bases unmatched: 4. CDR1 is SGHTA, CDR2 FQGNSA, per germline. This CDR3 is 15 amino acids long. General study results and limits: A moderate, significant TCRB CDR3 shortening appeared in type 1 diabetes across four CD4+ subsets. Whether TCRB rearrangement is influenced by HLA type was left unresolved in this analysis.

Sequenced material: naive CD4+ T cells from blood. The chain uses TRBV7-2 and TRBJ2-2; 8 positions match TRBD1. The receptor comes from a man in his late teens or twenties with type 1 diabetes. CDR3 region: CASTPTGANTGELFF. The DNA for the CDR3 is TGTGCCAGCACCCCGACAGGGGCGAACACCGGGGAGCTGTTTTTT.